The clone carrying this T cell receptor (beta chain) was seen many times. Its antigen is undetermined. These data belong to a study of Graves' ophthalmopathy and Graves' hyperthyroidism. Findings and limits, study-wide: Most thyroid clonotypes expanded beyond 0.001 frequency were also found in blood.

From RNA, the CDR3 regions of TCR beta chains were amplified and sequenced. The first-round RT-PCR employed HTBI primers together with the Qiagen OneStep RT-PCR kit. A multiplex PCR was then performed as the second round. Using its own MiXCR run on the multiplex PCR reads, TCRdb lists one record per CDR3 protein. Among approximately 41,000 distinct CDR3 sequences listed, over 40% were seen once. Sequencing was performed on peripheral blood. This clonotype originated in an adult man with Graves' ophthalmopathy.

The DNA of the CDR3 is TGTGCCAGCAGCTTGCGGGAGATGGCCAATGAGCAGTTCTTC. Translation gives CASSLREMANEQFF. The rearrangement uses TRBV5-4 and TRBJ2-1, with D perhaps TRBD2 (6 bases). The V and J ends lost 1 base and 6 bases respectively, with 11 bases between them. Germline V gene sequence: CDR1 SGHNT, CDR2 YYREEE (reference sequence). The CDR3 is 14 amino acids.